Ten or more counts support the clone carrying this TCR beta chain. cDNA was made from approximately 500 ng RNA using alpha and beta constant primers. Separate chain-specific third strand synthesis with multiplexing indices produced the alpha and beta libraries. TCRdb itself ran the 5' RACE reads through MiXCR, one entry per CDR3 protein. The profile shows 13,000 or so distinct CDR3 sequences, 9.9% of them singletons. All unsorted peripheral T cells were captured because whole blood was used without fractionation. RNA came from under 3 ml of peripheral blood. The data originate from a study of HIV-infected patients and healthy controls. The CDR3 sequence is 13 residues long. The germline gives CDR1 SGHRS, CDR2 YFSETQ. V was trimmed by 0 bases and J by 4 bases, leaving 6 bases between them.

The V and J genes are TRBV5-1 and TRBJ2-3; no definite D call. Sequenced: blood. The clonotype was recovered from an adult in good health. CDR3 sequence reads: CASSLVGSDTQYF. CDR3 bases: TGCGCCAGCAGCTTGGTAGGGTCAGATACGCAGTATTTT.